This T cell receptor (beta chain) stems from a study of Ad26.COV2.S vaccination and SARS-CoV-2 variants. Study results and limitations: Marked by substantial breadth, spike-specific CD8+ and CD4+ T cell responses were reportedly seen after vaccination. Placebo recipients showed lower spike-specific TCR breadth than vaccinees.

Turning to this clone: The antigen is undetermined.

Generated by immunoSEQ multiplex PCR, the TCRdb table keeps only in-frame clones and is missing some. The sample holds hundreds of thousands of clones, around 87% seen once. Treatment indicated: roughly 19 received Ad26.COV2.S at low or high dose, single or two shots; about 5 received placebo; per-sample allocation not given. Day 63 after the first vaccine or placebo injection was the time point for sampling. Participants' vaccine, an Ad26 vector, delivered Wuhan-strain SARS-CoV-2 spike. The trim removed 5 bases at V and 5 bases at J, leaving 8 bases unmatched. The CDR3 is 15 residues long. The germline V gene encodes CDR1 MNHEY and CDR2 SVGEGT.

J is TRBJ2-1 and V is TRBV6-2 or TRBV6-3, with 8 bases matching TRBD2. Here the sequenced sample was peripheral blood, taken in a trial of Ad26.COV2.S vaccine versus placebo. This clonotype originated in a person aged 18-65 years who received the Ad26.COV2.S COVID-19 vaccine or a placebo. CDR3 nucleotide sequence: TGTGCCAGCAGTCCATACCGGGGGGGAAACAATGAGCAGTTCTTC. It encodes CASSPYRGGNNEQFF.